This T cell receptor (beta chain) was captured by sequencing in a study of identical twins. Each CDR3 protein gets one entry after TCRdb re-called the 5' RACE reads with MiXCR. This sample has about 900,000 distinct CDR3 sequences, with over 9% found just once. These data were likewise used in another study, on yellow fever vaccine responses in identical twins.

The sequence was collected from a young woman in good health. Specimen: PBMCs.

The CDR3 DNA follows: TGCGCCAGCAGCTGGGACCAACAGAGAAACTCTCTCGAGCAGTACTTC. Its protein is CASSWDQQRNSLEQYF. This sequence joins TRBV5-1 and TRBJ2-7; either TRBD1 or TRBD2 may fit D (5 bases each). The CDR3 spans 16 residues. V lost 3 bases and J lost 6, with 22 bases in between. The V gene's germline CDR1 is SGHRS and CDR2 YFSETQ. Filled out from reference TRBV5-1 and TRBJ2-7, the complete variable domain reads KAGVTQTPRYLIKTRGQQVTLSCSPISGHRSVSWYQQTPGQGLQFLFEYFSETQRNKGNFPGRFSGRQFSNSRSEMNVSTLELGDSALYLCASSWDQQRNSLEQYFGPGTRLTVT.